This entry is about one T cell receptor beta chain. Its antigen is still unknown. The CDR3 has 14 amino acids. Germline trimming cut 6 bases from V and 2 bases from J; bases unmatched to any gene: 5. The germline CDR1 and CDR2 sequences are SNHLY and FYNNEI. The sample is drawn from a study of cytomegalovirus exposure and HLA in healthy donors. Study-level findings and limits: A later analysis reported that several of the most significant clusters appeared to be linked to common viral pathogens, among them Epstein-Barr virus.

With 60 Vbeta and 13 Jbeta primers, the PCR was carried out. Sequencing was performed with immunoSEQ multiplex PCR; in TCRdb, only in-frame clones are kept and a portion is missing. The top ten clones hold just over 2% of a sample with 100,000 or so clones, around three quarters of them seen once. The gene calls are TRBV2 and TRBJ2-5, with TRBD1 identical over 8 bases. Sequenced material: PBMCs. The TCR was taken from a human donor in good health. CDR3 DNA sequence: TGTGCCAGCAGAACCGGGACAGGACAAGAGACCCAGTACTTC. Its protein is CASRTGTGQETQYF.